This TCR beta chain was recorded in a study of blood T cells in healthy people across ages (dated by TCRdb to the mid-2010s). For context, the study as a whole: In model experiments, template switching captured roughly one uniquely barcoded TCR beta cDNA molecule for every two T cells. The donors were split into four age groups: young (average 16 years), middle-aged (around 40), aged (62) and long-lived (more than 80). Two additional independent replicas of 1 million unique cDNA reads from the same blood draw were analyzed for two donors (one aged 18 to 29 and one aged 80 or older). Age-related changes in TCR beta repertoire diversity were measured in the study by deep sequencing normalized with unique cDNA molecular identifiers. To avoid experimental bias, donors of different ages were randomly spread across the sequencing lanes. Overall results and qualifications from the work: There was a strong correlation between observed TCR beta diversity and the percentage of naive T cells measured by flow cytometry. Because profiling used bulk unsorted PBMCs, naive and antigen-experienced compartments could not be compared conclusively. The CMV infection status of donors was not known, potentially confounding age-related changes in expanded clonotypes. Estimates of total diversity based on one million sequenced T cells were regarded as lower bounds and as underestimates. Compared with the aged group, the long-lived group had more naive CD4+ T cells, fewer expanded clones and increased TCR diversity, suggesting age selection. As age increased, observed TCR beta diversity per million T cells dropped in a roughly linear way, and a significant reduction was already evident by age 40.

Concerning this clonotype itself: This receptor's antigen is unknown. Nothing much larger sits one base from this clone, and base qualities are not available.

V sheds 3 bases and J sheds 6 bases, leaving 12 bases between their ends. The CDR3 holds 13 amino acids from the cysteine to the phenylalanine. Just CDR3 DNA is preserved here, 39 bases in frame from base 1. From a lookup of the germline V gene, CDR1 and CDR2 are SQVTM and ANQGSEA. The library was built by means of 5' RACE. The sample was run on an Illumina HiSeq 2500. A second PCR of roughly 7 to 12 cycles was run with a J-beta primer mix and a sample-barcoded 5' primer. Each TCR beta cDNA molecule received a unique molecular identifier from a template-switch 5' adaptor carrying 12 random nucleotides. Each sample yielded at least 3 million CDR3-containing paired-end reads. First-strand cDNA synthesis was performed from all RNA using the Mint cDNA synthesis kit, with priming by a TRBC-specific oligonucleotide. All cDNA was treated with uracil-DNA glycosylase and then went through a first 18-cycle PCR with the universal primers M1SS and BC2_uni_R. The source study handled its data this way. For normalization, 1 million high-quality reads, each with a distinct molecular identifier, were randomly selected from each sample. Reads sharing molecular identifiers were discarded rather than binned into consensus sequences. MiTCR, with a Q25 quality threshold and the strictest error-elimination algorithm, was used for CDR3 identification, clonotype clustering and error correction. A nonparametric unseen species model with Euler transformation was used to estimate lower-bound total TCR beta diversity. The public sequencing data were trimmed at Q25 with fastp and processed into clonotypes with MiXCR by TCRdb, which kept only in-frame beta chains. Rows with one shared CDR3 protein collapse into an entry with the most common genes and DNA. These V and J calls derive from TCRdb rather than the authors' analysis. Recorded for this sample are roughly 410,000 distinct CDR3 sequences; 45% to 60% of them occurred a single time. Roughly 51% of the sample goes to the ten largest clones.

Systemically healthy Caucasian individuals from Russia, approximately 39 in total and aged about 6 to 100 years, were included as donors. Around 10 milliliters of peripheral blood were drawn from each donor into EDTA-treated Vacutainer tubes. Ficoll-Paque density-gradient centrifugation was used to isolate PBMCs, with at least 7 million per sample. Total RNA, at least 6 micrograms per sample, was extracted from PBMCs with Trizol reagent. For every donor, an aliquot of PBMCs went through flow cytometry to measure the percentages of naive CD45RAhigh/CD27high T cells. The receptor was derived from a man in his 60s in good health. Recombination connected TRBV29-1 to TRBJ2-1; the D segment is perhaps TRBD1 or TRBD2, each sharing 5 matched bases. Sequencing input: blood. This receptor has the CDR3 CSVERDRGNEQFF. Read as DNA, the sequence is TGCAGCGTTGAGAGGGACCGCGGCAATGAGCAGTTCTTC.